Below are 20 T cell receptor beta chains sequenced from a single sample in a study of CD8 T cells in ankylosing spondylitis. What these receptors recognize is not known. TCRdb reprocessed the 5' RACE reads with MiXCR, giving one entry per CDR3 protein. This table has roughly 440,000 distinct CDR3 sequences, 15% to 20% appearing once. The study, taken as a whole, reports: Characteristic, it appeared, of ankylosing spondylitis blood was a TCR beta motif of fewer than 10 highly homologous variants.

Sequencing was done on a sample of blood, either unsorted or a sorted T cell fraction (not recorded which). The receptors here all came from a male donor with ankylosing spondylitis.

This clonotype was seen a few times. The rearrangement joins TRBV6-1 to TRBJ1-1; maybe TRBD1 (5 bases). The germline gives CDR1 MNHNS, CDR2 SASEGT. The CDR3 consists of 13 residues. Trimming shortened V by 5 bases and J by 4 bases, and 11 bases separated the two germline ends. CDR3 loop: CASSKTVGTEAFF. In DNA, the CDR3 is TGTGCCAGCAGTAAGACAGTTGGCACTGAAGCTTTCTTT.

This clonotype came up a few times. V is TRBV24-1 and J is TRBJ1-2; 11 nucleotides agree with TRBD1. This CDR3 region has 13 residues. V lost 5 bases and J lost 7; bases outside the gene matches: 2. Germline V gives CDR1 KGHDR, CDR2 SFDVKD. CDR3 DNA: TGTGCCACCAGTGGCGGGACAGGGGGTGGCTACACCTTC. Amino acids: CATSGGTGGGYTF.

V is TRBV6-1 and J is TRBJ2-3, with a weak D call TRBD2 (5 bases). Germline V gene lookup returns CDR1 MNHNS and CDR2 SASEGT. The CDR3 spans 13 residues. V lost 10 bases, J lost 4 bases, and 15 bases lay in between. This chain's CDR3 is CATRPSGADTQYF. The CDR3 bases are TGTGCCACACGACCCTCCGGGGCAGATACGCAGTATTTT.

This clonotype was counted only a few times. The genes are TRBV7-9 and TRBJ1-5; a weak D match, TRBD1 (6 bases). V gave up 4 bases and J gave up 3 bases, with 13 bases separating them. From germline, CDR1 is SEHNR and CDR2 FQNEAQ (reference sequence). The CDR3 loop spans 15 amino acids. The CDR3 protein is CASSSGTSNNQPQHF. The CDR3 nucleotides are TGTGCCAGCAGCTCGGGGACATCGAACAATCAGCCCCAGCATTTT.

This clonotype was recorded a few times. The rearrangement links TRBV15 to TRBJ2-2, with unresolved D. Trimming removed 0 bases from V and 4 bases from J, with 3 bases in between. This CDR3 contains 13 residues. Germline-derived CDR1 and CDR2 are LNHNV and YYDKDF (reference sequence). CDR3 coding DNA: TGTGCCACCAGCAGAGATTTCACCGGGGAGCTGTTTTTT. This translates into CATSRDFTGELFF.

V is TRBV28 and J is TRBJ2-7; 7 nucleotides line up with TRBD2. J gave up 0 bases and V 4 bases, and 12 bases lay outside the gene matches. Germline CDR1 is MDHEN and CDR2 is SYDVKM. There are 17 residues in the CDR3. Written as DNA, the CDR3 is TGTGCCAGCAGTTGGTCCCCCGGGAGGTCGAGCTCCTACGAGCAGTACTTC. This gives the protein CASSWSPGRSSSYEQYF.

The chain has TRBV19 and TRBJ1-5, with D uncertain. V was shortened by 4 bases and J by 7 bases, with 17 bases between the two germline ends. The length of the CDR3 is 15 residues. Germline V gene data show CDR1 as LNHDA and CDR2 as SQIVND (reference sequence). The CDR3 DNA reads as TGTGCCAGTAGTACAAGGGCGATCTCTCGGCAGCCCCAGCATTTT. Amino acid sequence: CASSTRAISRQPQHF.

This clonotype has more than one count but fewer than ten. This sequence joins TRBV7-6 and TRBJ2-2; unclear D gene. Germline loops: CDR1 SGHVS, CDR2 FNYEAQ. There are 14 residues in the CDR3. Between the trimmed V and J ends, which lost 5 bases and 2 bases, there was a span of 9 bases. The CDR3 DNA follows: TGTGCCAGCAGCCCCGAGTCCAACACCGGGGAGCTGTTTTTT. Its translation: CASSPESNTGELFF.

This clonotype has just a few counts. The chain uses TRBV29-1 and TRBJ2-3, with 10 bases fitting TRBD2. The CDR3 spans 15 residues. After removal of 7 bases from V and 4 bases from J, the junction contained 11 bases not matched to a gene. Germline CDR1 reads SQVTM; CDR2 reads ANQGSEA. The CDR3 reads CSGKVSGGQADTQYF. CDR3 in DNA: TGCAGCGGCAAAGTTAGCGGGGGGCAGGCAGATACGCAGTATTTT.

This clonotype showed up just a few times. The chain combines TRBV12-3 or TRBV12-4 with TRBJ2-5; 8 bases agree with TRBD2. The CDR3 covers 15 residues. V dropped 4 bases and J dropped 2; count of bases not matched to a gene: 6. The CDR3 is CASSWGLGEQETQYF. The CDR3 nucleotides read TGTGCCAGCAGTTGGGGACTAGGCGAGCAAGAGACCCAGTACTTC.

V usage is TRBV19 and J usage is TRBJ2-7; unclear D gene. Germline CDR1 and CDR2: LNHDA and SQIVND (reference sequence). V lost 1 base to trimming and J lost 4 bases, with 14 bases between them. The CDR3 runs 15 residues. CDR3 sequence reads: CASSIGSGPIYEQYF. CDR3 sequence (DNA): TGTGCCAGTAGTATAGGCTCCGGGCCAATATACGAGCAGTACTTC.

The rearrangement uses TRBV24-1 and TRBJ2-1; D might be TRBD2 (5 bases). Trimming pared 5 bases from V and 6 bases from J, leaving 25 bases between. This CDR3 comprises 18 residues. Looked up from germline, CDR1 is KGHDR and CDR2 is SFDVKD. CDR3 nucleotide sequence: TGTGCCACCAGTGTTATTATCCCGACATGGCTAGAGGGCAATGAGCAGTTCTTC. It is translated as CATSVIIPTWLEGNEQFF.

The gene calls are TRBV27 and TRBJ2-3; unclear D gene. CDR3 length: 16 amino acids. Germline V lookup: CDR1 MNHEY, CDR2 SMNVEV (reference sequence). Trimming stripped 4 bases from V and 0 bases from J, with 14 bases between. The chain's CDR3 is CASSSLERISTDTQYF. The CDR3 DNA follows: TGTGCCAGCAGTTCCCTTGAGAGGATTAGCACAGATACGCAGTATTTT.

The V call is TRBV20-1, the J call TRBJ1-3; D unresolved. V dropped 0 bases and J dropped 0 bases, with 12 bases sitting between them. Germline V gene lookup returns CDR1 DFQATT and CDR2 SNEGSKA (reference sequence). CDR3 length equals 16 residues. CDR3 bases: TGCAGTGCTAGAGATCCCACAAAACTCTCTGGAAACACCATATATTTT. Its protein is CSARDPTKLSGNTIYF.

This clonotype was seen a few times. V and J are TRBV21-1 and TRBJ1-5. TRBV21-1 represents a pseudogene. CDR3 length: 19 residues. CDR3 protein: CASSKPWSGTSGGNQPQHF. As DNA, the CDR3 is TGTGCCAGCAGCAAACCATGGAGTGGCACCTCCGGGGGCAATCAGCCCCAGCATTTT.

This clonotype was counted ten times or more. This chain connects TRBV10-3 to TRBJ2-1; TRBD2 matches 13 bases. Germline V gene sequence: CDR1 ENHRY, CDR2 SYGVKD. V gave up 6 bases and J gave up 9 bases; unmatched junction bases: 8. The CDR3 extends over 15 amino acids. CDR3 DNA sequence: TGTGCCATCAGCGGAGGGACTAGCGGGAAGCTTGAGCAGTTCTTC. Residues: CAISGGTSGKLEQFF.

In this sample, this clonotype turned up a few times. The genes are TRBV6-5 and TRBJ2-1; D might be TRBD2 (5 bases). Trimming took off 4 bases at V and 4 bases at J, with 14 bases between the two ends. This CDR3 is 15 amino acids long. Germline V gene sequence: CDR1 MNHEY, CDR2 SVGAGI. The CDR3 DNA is TGTGCCAGCAGTTTGGACTGGGAAGCGTACAATGAGCAGTTCTTC. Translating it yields CASSLDWEAYNEQFF.

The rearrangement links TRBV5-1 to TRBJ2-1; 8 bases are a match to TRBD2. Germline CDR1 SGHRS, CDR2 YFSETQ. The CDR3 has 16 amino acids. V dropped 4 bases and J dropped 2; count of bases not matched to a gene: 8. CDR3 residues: CASSPGLDPTYNEQFF. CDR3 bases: TGCGCCAGCAGCCCGGGACTAGACCCTACCTACAATGAGCAGTTCTTC.

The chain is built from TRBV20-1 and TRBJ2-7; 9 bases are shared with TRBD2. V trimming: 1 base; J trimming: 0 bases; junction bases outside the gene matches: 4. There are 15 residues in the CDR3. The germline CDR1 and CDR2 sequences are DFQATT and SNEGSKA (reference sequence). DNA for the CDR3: TGCAGTGCTAGAGTCTGGCGGGAGGGCTCCTACGAGCAGTACTTC. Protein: CSARVWREGSYEQYF.

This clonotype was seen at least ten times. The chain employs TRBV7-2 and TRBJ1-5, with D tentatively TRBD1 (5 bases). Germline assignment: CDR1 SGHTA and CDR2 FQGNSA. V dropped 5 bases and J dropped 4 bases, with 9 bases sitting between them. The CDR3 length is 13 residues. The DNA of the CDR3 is TGTGCCAGCAGCCCCGAGGGGAATCAGCCCCAGCATTTT. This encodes CASSPEGNQPQHF.